This is a list of T cell receptor beta chains from one sample in a study of T cell repertoires in cytomegalovirus infection. In TCRdb, the reads were re-called with MiXCR into one record per CDR3 protein. The repertoire consists of about 310,000 distinct CDR3 sequences, with just under 25% occurring once and the leading ten covering approximately 12%. These receptors' targets are unknown. Sequencing was performed on cultured PBMCs, taken from culture after CMV antigen stimulation. The receptor set was obtained from a human donor in good health (CMV status not recorded). Some clones in this sample may be carry-over from other donors' samples. CDR3s include the opening cysteine and the closing phenylalanine or tryptophan.

>TRBV19|TRBJ1-2
CASTGQTWYGVGYTF
>TRBV7-2|TRBJ1-5
CASSSRVVDQPQHF
>TRBV15|TRBJ2-1
CATSNLNEQFF
>TRBV9|TRBJ2-3
CASSVVQGSTDTQYF
>TRBV10-3|TRBJ2-3
CAIRTGTMTQYF
>TRBV24-1|TRBJ2-1
CATSDLRGDYNEQFF
>TRBV6-2/TRBV6-3|TRBJ2-1
CASTKRDEQFF
>TRBV7-2|TRBJ2-2
CASRTHGGLLPVTGELFF
>TRBV6-1|TRBJ2-7
CASRSGQASYEQYF
>TRBV7-2|TRBJ2-7
CASSSSGPYEQYF
>TRBV7-8|TRBJ2-5
CASSPATGQETQYF
>TRBV11-2|TRBJ2-3
CASSLAMRLAGGPPYF
>TRBV7-2|TRBJ2-1
CASSLALAMGDEQFF
>TRBV12-3/TRBV12-4|TRBJ2-4
CASRRTARDIQYF
>TRBV7-2|TRBJ2-2
CASSLARPAKNTGELFF
>TRBV6-2/TRBV6-3|TRBJ1-5
CASSYRTGGAGQPQHF
>TRBV4-1|TRBJ1-2
CASSLFRANTLYGYTF
>TRBV4-1|TRBJ2-1
CASSQDEASGTRRQEFF
>TRBV5-6|TRBJ1-3
CASTLMGNTIYF
>TRBV7-2|TRBJ1-5
CASSLARSGGQPQHF
>TRBV7-2|TRBJ2-1
CASSISSIYNEQFF
>TRBV4-1|TRBJ2-5
CASSQAPVETQYF
>TRBV7-6|TRBJ2-3
CASSLGTGGMADTQYF
>TRBV18|TRBJ2-5
CASSPRTSGETQYF
>TRBV14|TRBJ1-2
CASSHRVHYGYTF
>TRBV7-2|TRBJ2-1
CASSLNAGGAYNEQFF
>TRBV7-9|TRBJ2-1
CASSVPGTSGTREQFF
>TRBV7-2|TRBJ2-5
CASSLVGTSGRRETQYF
>TRBV20-1|TRBJ2-3
CTPRQQNTDTQYF
>TRBV11-2|TRBJ2-1
CASSARLAGSSYNEQFF
>TRBV6-5|TRBJ1-2
CASTSYRVVYGYTF
>TRBV20-1|TRBJ1-5
CSARDSGFNQPQHF
>TRBV7-9|TRBJ2-5
CASSLGQGEQETQYF
>TRBV19|TRBJ2-7
CASRNGDRRSYEQYF
>TRBV7-2|TRBJ2-3
CASTRDKDADTQYF
>TRBV12-3/TRBV12-4|TRBJ1-2
CATQDREAGYTF
>TRBV4-2|TRBJ2-1
CASSQGLAEDYNEQFF
>TRBV20-1|TRBJ1-2
CSARRDSDETHGYTF
>TRBV7-8|TRBJ2-7
CASSLELAGSSYEQYF
>TRBV27|TRBJ2-5
CASRSVQETQYF
>TRBV7-9|TRBJ1-5
CASSPLGGTGNQPQHF
>TRBV4-1|TRBJ1-1
CASMPRGRGNTEAFF
>TRBV11-2|TRBJ2-4
CATRGGMNIQYF
>TRBV19|TRBJ1-1
CASSMDRTGRWNTEAFF
>TRBV7-9|TRBJ1-2
CASSLDWDGGYGYTF
>TRBV5-1|TRBJ2-1
CASSGQGLSSYNEQFF
>TRBV10-3|TRBJ2-1
CAIQGKQLGEQFF
>TRBV20-1|TRBJ1-2
CSARHGGGYTF
>TRBV5-5|TRBJ1-4
CASSLRGLSATNEKLFF
>TRBV27|TRBJ2-7
CASRRSIGSFYEQYF